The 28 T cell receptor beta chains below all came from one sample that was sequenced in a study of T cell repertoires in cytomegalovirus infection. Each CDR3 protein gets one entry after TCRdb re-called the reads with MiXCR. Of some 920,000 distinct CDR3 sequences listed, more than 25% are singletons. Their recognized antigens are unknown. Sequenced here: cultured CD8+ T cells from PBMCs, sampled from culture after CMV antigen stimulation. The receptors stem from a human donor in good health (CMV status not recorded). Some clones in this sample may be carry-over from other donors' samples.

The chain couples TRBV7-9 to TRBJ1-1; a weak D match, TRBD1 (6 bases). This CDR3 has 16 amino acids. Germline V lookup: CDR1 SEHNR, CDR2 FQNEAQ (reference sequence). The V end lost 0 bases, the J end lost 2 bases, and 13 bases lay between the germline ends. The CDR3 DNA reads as TGTGCCAGCAGCTTAGCTCCGGGACAAAGAAACACTGAAGCTTTCTTT. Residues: CASSLAPGQRNTEAFF.

The CDR3 is CATSDGADLFF. The DNA of the CDR3 is TGTGCCACCAGTGACGGAGCTGATCTGTTTTTT. The chain couples TRBV24-1 to TRBJ2-2; D is unresolved. V was clipped by 4 bases and J by 14 bases, with 10 bases between them. Per germline, CDR1 KGHDR and CDR2 SFDVKD. The CDR3 contains 11 residues.

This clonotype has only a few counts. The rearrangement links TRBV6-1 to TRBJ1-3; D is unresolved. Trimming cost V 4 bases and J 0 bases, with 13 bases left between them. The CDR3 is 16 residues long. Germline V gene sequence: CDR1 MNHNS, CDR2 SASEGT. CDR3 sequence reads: CASSVRFLLSGNTIYF. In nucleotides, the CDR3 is TGTGCCAGCAGTGTACGGTTCCTTCTCTCTGGAAACACCATATATTTT.

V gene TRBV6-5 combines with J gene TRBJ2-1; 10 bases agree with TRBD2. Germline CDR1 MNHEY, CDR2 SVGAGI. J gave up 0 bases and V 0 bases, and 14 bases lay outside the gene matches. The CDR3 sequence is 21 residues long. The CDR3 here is CASSYSRPISGGYDSYNEQFF. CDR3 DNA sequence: TGTGCCAGCAGTTACTCGAGGCCCATTAGCGGGGGGTACGACTCCTACAATGAGCAGTTCTTC.

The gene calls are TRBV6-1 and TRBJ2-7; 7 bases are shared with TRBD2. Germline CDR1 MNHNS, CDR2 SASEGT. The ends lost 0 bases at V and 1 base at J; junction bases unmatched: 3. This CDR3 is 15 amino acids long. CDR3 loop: CASSEANGGSYEQYV. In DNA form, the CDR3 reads TGTGCCAGCAGTGAAGCGAACGGGGGGTCCTACGAGCAGTACGTC.

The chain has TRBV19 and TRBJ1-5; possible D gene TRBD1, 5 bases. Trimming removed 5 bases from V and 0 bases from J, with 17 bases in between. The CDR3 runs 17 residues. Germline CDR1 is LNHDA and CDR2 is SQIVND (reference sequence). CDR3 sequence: CASSSLPDRTSNQPQHF. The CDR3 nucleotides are TGTGCCAGTAGTTCCCTTCCTGACAGAACTAGCAATCAGCCCCAGCATTTT.

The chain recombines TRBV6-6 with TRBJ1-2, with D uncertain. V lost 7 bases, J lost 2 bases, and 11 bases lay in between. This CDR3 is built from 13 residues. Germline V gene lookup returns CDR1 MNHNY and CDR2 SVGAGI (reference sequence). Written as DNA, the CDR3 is TGTGCCAGCACCCTCGGCGGGAACTATGGCTACACCTTC. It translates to CASTLGGNYGYTF.

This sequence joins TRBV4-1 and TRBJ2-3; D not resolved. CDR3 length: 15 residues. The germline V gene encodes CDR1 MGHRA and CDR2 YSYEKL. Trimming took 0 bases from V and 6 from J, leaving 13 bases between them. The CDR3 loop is CASSQEGRSLDTQYF. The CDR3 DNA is TGCGCCAGCAGCCAAGAGGGTAGATCATTGGATACGCAGTATTTT.

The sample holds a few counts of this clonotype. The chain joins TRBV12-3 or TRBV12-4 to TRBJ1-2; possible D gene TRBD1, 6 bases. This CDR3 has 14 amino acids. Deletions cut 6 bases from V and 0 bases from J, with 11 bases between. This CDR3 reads CASSPWDTNYGYTF. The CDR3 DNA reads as TGTGCCAGCAGCCCTTGGGACACTAACTATGGCTACACCTTC.

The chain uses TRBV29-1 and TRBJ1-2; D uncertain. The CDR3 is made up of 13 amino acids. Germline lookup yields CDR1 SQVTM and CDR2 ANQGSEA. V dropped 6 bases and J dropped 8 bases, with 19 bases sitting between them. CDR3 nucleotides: TGCAGCGTCACCATACGGGAGGATTGGGGCTACACCTTC. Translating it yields CSVTIREDWGYTF.

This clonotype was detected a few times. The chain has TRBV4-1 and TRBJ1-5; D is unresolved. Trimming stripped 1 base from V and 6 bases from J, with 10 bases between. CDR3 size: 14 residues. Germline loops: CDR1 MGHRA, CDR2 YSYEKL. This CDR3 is CASSQATLRQPQHF. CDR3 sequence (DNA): TGCGCCAGCAGCCAAGCGACGCTTCGTCAGCCCCAGCATTTT.

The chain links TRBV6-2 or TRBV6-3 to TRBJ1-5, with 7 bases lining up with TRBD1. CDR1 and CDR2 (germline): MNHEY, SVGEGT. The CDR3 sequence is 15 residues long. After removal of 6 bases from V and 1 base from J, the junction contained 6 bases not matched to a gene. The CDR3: CASSKTGESNQPQHF. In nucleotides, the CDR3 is TGTGCCAGCAGCAAAACAGGGGAGAGCAATCAGCCCCAGCATTTT.

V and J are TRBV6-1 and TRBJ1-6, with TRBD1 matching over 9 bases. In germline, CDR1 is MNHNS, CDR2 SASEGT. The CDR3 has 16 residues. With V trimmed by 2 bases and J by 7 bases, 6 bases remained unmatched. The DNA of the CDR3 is TGTGCCAGCAGTGAATGGGACAGGGACCCCAATTCACCCCTCCACTTT. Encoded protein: CASSEWDRDPNSPLHF.

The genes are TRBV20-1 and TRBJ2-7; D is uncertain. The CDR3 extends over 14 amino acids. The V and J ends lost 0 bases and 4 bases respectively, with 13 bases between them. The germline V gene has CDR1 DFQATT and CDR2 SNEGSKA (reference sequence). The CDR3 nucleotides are TGCAGTGCTAGAGAGGATCGGTTGGGATACGAGCAGTACTTC. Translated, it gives CSAREDRLGYEQYF.

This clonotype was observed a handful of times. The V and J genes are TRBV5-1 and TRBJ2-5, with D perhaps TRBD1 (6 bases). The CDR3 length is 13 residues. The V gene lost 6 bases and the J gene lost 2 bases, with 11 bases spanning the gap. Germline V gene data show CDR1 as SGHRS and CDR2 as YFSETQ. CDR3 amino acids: CASNQGQQETQYF. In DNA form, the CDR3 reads TGCGCCAGCAACCAGGGGCAGCAAGAGACCCAGTACTTC.

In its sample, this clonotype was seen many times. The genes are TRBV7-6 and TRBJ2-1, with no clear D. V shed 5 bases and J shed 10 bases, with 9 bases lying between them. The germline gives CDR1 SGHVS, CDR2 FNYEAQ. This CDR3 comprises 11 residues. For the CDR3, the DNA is TGTGCCAGCAGCCCCTCCCGGGAGCAGTTCTTC. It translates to CASSPSREQFF. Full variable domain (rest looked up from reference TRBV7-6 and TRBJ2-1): GAGVSQSPRYKVTKRGQDVALRCDPISGHVSLYWYRQALGQGPEFLTYFNYEAQQDKSGLPNDRFSAERPEGSISTLTIQRTEQRDSAMYRCASSPSREQFFGPGTRLTVL.

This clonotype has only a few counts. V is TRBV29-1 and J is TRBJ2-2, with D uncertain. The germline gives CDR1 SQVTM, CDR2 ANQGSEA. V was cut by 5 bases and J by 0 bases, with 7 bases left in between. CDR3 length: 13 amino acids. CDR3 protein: CSVPRSNTGELFF. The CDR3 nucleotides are TGCAGCGTTCCCCGGTCGAACACCGGGGAGCTGTTTTTT.

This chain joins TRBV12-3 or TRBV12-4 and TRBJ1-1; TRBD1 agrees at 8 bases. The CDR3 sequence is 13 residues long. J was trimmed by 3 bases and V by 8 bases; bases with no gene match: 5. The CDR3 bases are TGTGCCAGCGGACAGGGAACGGACACTGAAGCTTTCTTT. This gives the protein CASGQGTDTEAFF.

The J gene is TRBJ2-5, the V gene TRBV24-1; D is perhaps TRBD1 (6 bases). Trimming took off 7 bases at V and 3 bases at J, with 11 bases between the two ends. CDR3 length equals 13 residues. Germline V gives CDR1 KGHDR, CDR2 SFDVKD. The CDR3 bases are TGTGCCACCAGGGGGGCTAACGAAGAGACCCAGTACTTC. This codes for CATRGANEETQYF.

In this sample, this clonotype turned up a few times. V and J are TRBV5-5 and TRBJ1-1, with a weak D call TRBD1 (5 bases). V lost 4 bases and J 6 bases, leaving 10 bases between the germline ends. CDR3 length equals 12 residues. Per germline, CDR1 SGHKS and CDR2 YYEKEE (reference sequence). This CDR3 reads CASSAEGPEAFF. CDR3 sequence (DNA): TGTGCCAGCAGCGCTGAGGGGCCTGAAGCTTTCTTT.

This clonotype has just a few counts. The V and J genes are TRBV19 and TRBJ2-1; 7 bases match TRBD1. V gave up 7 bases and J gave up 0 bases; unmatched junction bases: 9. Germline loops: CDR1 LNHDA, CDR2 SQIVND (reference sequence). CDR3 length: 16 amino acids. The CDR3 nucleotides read TGTGCCAGTACCCCCCTCGGACAGGACTCCTACAATGAGCAGTTCTTC. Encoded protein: CASTPLGQDSYNEQFF.

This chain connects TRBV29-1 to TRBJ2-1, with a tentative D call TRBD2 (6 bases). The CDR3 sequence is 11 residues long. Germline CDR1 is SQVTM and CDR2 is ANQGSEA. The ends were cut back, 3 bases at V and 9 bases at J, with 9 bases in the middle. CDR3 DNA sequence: TGCAGCGTTGATTTGCGGGGTGAGCAGTTCTTC. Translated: CSVDLRGEQFF.

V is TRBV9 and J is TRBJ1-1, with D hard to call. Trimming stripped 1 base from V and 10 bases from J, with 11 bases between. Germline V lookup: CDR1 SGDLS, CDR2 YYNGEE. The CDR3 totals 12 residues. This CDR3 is CASSVIVDGAFF. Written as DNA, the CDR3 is TGTGCCAGCAGCGTAATAGTTGACGGAGCTTTCTTT.

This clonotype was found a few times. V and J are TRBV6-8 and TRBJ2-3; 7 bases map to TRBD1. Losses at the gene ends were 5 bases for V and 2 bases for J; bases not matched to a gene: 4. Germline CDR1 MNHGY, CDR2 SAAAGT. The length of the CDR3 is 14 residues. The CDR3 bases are TGTGCCAGCAGTGGACAGGAAATCACAGATACGCAGTATTTT. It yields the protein CASSGQEITDTQYF.

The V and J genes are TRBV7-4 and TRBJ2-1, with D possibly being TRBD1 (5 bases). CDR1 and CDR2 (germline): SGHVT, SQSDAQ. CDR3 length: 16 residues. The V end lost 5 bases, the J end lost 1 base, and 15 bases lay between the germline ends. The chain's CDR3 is CASSPSITGSYNEQFF. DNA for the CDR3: TGTGCCAGCAGCCCTAGTATAACAGGTTCCTACAATGAGCAGTTCTTC.

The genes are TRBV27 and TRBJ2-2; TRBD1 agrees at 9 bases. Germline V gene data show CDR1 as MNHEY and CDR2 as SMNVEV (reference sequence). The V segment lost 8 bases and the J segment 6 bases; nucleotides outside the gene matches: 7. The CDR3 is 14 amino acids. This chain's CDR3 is CASRLTGGPGELFF. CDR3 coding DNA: TGTGCCAGCCGACTAACAGGGGGCCCCGGGGAGCTGTTTTTT.

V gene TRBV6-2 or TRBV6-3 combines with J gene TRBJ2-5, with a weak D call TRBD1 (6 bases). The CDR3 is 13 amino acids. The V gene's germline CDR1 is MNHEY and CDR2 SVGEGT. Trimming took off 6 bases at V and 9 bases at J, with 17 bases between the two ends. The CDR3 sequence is CASSLGQPSSQYF. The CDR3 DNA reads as TGTGCCAGCAGCCTCGGACAGCCAAGTTCCCAGTACTTC.

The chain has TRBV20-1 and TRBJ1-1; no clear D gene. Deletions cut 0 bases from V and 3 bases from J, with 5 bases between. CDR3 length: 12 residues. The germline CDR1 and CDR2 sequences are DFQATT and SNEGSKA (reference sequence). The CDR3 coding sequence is TGCAGTGCTAGAGAAGGGCACACTGAAGCTTTCTTT. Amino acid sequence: CSAREGHTEAFF.